Following are 25 T cell receptor beta chains from one sample sequenced in a study of T cells in Graves' hyperthyroidism and ophthalmopathy. Amplified regions were TCR beta CDR3 sequences from RNA transcripts. The TCR CDR3 was amplified in a first-round RT-PCR using the HTBI primer set. TCRdb analysed the multiplex PCR reads with MiXCR anew, one entry per CDR3 protein. The data contain a few hundred thousand distinct CDR3 sequences, around 45% of them seen just once; the ten biggest clones take up approximately 8.4%. Sequenced: peripheral blood or thyroid tissue (not recorded which). The receptors were sampled from a woman between 18 and 30 years old with Graves' hyperthyroidism.

The rearrangement joins TRBV6-5 to TRBJ2-2, with a tentative D call TRBD1 (6 bases). V was trimmed by 5 bases and J by 3 bases, leaving 13 bases between them. Germline V lookup: CDR1 MNHEY, CDR2 SVGAGI. This CDR3 has 15 amino acids. In DNA form, the CDR3 reads TGTGCCAGCAGTGAACCGGGACAAGACACCGGGGAGCTGTTTTTT. Residues: CASSEPGQDTGELFF.

The V gene is TRBV10-3, the J gene TRBJ1-4; 8 positions agree with TRBD1. Losses at the gene ends were 4 bases for V and 8 bases for J; bases not matched to a gene: 3. CDR3 length: 13 amino acids. Looked up from germline, CDR1 is ENHRY and CDR2 is SYGVKD. CDR3 protein: CAISGTGNEKLFF. The CDR3 nucleotides read TGTGCCATCAGTGGGACAGGGAACGAAAAACTGTTTTTT.

This clonotype was seen only once. V usage is TRBV15 and J usage is TRBJ2-7, with D maybe TRBD1 (7 bases). With 0 bases removed from V and 5 bases from J, the gap between germline ends came to 17 bases. The CDR3 is 16 residues long. CDR1 is LNHNV, CDR2 YYDKDF, per germline (reference sequence). Here the CDR3 reads CATSRDEARRGDEQYF. CDR3 in DNA: TGTGCCACCAGCAGAGATGAGGCCCGCAGGGGGGACGAGCAGTACTTC.

This clonotype was found many times. The chain couples TRBV27 to TRBJ1-2; possible D gene TRBD1, 6 bases. Per the germline V gene, CDR1 is MNHEY and CDR2 is SMNVEV (reference sequence). This CDR3 contains 13 residues. V lost 6 bases to trimming and J lost 5 bases, with 13 bases between them. The CDR3 here is CASSATGIYGYTF. Here the CDR3 DNA reads TGTGCCAGCAGCGCAACAGGGATATATGGCTACACCTTC.

This clonotype was observed at least ten times. V usage is TRBV9 and J usage is TRBJ2-6; maybe TRBD2 (5 bases). The germline gives CDR1 SGDLS, CDR2 YYNGEE. V gave up 0 bases and J gave up 5 bases, with 18 bases separating them. This CDR3 is 18 amino acids long. In DNA form, the CDR3 reads TGTGCCAGCAGCGTAGAACCCTGGGTCACCGGGAGGGCCAACGTCCTGACTTTC. It translates to CASSVEPWVTGRANVLTF.

This clonotype was seen a single time. A read error may account for a junction end that differs from germline. The J gene is TRBJ2-2, the V gene TRBV15; D is possibly TRBD1 (5 bases). The germline CDR1 and CDR2 sequences are LNHNV and YYDKDF (reference sequence). CDR3 length: 17 residues. The CDR3 bases are TGTGCCACCAGCAGAGAAGTAGGGGCTGGCTACACCGAGGAGCTGTTTTTT. Protein: CATSREVGAGYTEELFF.

As concerns this clonotype: At one of its ends the junction is not consistent with the germline gene, which may arise from a read error. The chain recombines TRBV20-1 with TRBJ1-3; D uncertain. Germline CDR1 is DFQATT and CDR2 is SNEGSKA (reference sequence). The CDR3 consists of 14 residues. CDR3 coding DNA: TGCAGTGCTAGGTTTATGGTTAGCGGAAGCACCATATATTTT. This codes for CSARFMVSGSTIYF.

The chain joins TRBV7-3 to TRBJ2-5; 11 bases are a match to TRBD2. This CDR3 region has 16 residues. V was pared by 5 bases and J by 0 bases, with 5 bases of the junction left unmatched. CDR1 SGHTA and CDR2 FQGTGA come from the germline V gene. The CDR3 spells CASSPGTSGDQETQYF. The DNA of the CDR3 is TGTGCCAGCAGCCCAGGGACTAGCGGAGACCAAGAGACCCAGTACTTC.

The genes are TRBV2 and TRBJ2-3; 8 positions agree with TRBD2. The CDR3 contains 15 residues. The V gene's germline CDR1 is SNHLY and CDR2 FYNNEI. The V segment lost 5 bases and the J segment 3 bases; nucleotides outside the gene matches: 7. The CDR3 region has the DNA TGTGCCAGCAGTTCAGCGGGAGTTCGTACAGATACGCAGTATTTT. Its protein is CASSSAGVRTDTQYF.

The rearrangement joins TRBV10-3 to TRBJ2-5; D could derive from TRBD1 or TRBD2 (5 bases each). This CDR3 is built from 17 residues. The germline gives CDR1 ENHRY, CDR2 SYGVKD. Trimming left V 2 bases short and J 2 bases short, with 18 bases between. CDR3 region: CAISEDGTEEGQETQYF. The CDR3 DNA sequence: TGTGCCATCAGTGAGGATGGGACCGAGGAAGGGCAAGAGACCCAGTACTTC.

This clonotype came up many times. This chain links TRBV20-1 with TRBJ1-5; D is unresolved. This CDR3 comprises 13 residues. Germline-derived CDR1 and CDR2 are DFQATT and SNEGSKA (reference sequence). The germline V and J ends were trimmed by 1 base and 2 bases, with 6 bases remaining between them. CDR3 bases: TGCAGTGCTAGAGTGCCGGGCAATCAGCCCCAGCATTTT. It yields the protein CSARVPGNQPQHF.

CDR3 sequence: CASSELAGGHYGYTF. The CDR3 coding sequence is TGTGCCAGCAGTGAACTAGCGGGAGGGCACTATGGCTACACCTTC. This rearrangement joins TRBV6-5 to TRBJ1-2; D ambiguous. V lost 5 bases and J lost 3, with 16 bases in between. The CDR3 totals 15 residues. From germline, CDR1 is MNHEY and CDR2 SVGAGI.

This clonotype turned up a few times. The V and J genes are TRBV27 and TRBJ1-6; no definite D call. CDR1 MNHEY and CDR2 SMNVEV come from the germline V gene (reference sequence). The CDR3 contains 14 residues. V lost 3 bases and J lost 7, with 10 bases in between. The CDR3 loop reads CASSFRALNSPLHF. Here the CDR3 DNA reads TGTGCCAGCAGTTTCCGGGCCTTGAATTCACCCCTCCACTTT.

The genes are TRBV25-1 and TRBJ1-1; TRBD1 matches at 9 bases. Losses at the gene ends were 4 bases for V and 5 bases for J; bases not matched to a gene: 11. The CDR3 runs 16 residues. Germline CDR1 MGHDK, CDR2 SYGVNS. CDR3 protein: CASSGVHRGRNTEAFF. CDR3 nucleotides: TGTGCCAGCAGTGGGGTCCACAGGGGGCGTAATACTGAAGCTTTCTTT.

Only one count was recorded for this clonotype. The J gene is TRBJ2-5, the V gene TRBV7-8, with TRBD2 matching over 8 bases. The germline CDR1 and CDR2 sequences are SGHVS and FQNEAQ. The CDR3 covers 16 residues. The junction had 8 bases not matched to a gene; V was cut back by 5 bases and J by 0 bases. The CDR3 DNA follows: TGTGCCAGCAGCCCCAGCGGGGGCGTAGACCAAGAGACCCAGTACTTC. Amino acids: CASSPSGGVDQETQYF.

This chain connects TRBV30 to TRBJ1-6; D gene uncertain. The CDR3 spans 13 residues. CDR1 GTSNPN and CDR2 SVGIG come from the germline V gene (reference sequence). The V end was cut by 0 bases, the J end by 10 bases, with 10 bases between. The CDR3 sequence: CAWSVGWRSPLHF. CDR3 DNA sequence: TGTGCCTGGAGTGTAGGCTGGAGGTCACCCCTCCACTTT.

This clonotype appeared many times. J is TRBJ2-7 and V is TRBV4-1; 8 nucleotides agree with TRBD1. Germline V lookup: CDR1 MGHRA, CDR2 YSYEKL. The trim removed 1 base at V and 6 bases at J, leaving 2 bases unmatched. The CDR3 spans 13 residues. The CDR3 loop reads CASSQATGAEQYF. DNA for the CDR3: TGCGCCAGCAGCCAAGCGACAGGGGCCGAGCAGTACTTC.

This clonotype was seen at least ten times. The chain carries TRBV19 and TRBJ2-6; a weak D match, TRBD2 (6 bases). V gave up 7 bases and J gave up 1 base, with 11 bases separating them. CDR3 length: 15 amino acids. Germline-derived CDR1 and CDR2 are LNHDA and SQIVND (reference sequence). The CDR3 loop reads CASIRRASGANVLTF. The DNA for the CDR3 is TGTGCCAGTATCCGGAGGGCTTCTGGGGCCAACGTCCTGACTTTC.

Ten or more counts support this clonotype. The chain carries TRBV20-1 and TRBJ1-4; no clear D gene. This CDR3 has 11 residues. In germline, CDR1 is DFQATT, CDR2 SNEGSKA (reference sequence). Trimming removed 3 bases at V and 8 bases at J, with 7 bases between. The CDR3 bases are TGCAGTGCTAGCCCCAACGAAAAACTGTTTTTT. Translating gives CSASPNEKLFF.

The chain has TRBV4-3 and TRBJ2-7; TRBD2 matches 14 bases. The germline V gene has CDR1 LGHNA and CDR2 YSLEER. This CDR3 has 16 amino acids. After removal of 4 bases from V and 2 bases from J, the junction contained 4 bases not matched to a gene. This CDR3 is CASSPRTSGGTYEQYF. In DNA form, the CDR3 reads TGCGCCAGCAGCCCCAGGACTAGCGGGGGGACCTACGAGCAGTACTTC.

In regard to this clonotype: A much larger clone is a single base away; this may be a read error. The chain recombines TRBV13 with TRBJ1-4; 7 bases line up with TRBD1. The CDR3 has 17 amino acids. The V gene's germline CDR1 is PRHDT and CDR2 FYEKMQ (reference sequence). Trimming cost V 8 bases and J 3 bases; bases outside gene matches: 15. CDR3 region: CASGSDRSGTANEKLFF. For the CDR3, the DNA is TGTGCCAGCGGCTCCGACCGCTCCGGGACAGCTAATGAAAAACTGTTTTTT. The full variable domain, in which reference TRBV13 and TRBJ1-4 provide the parts outside the CDR3, is AAGVIQSPRHLIKEKRETATLKCYPIPRHDTVYWYQQGPGQDPQFLISFYEKMQSDKGSIPDRFSAQQFSDYHSELNMSSLELGDSALYFCASGSDRSGTANEKLFFGSGTQLSVL.

This clonotype was seen at least ten times. The CDR3 bases are TGCAGTGCTCGCCAGGGGGGGGACACTGAAGCTTTCTTT. Protein: CSARQGGDTEAFF. This rearrangement joins TRBV20-1 to TRBJ1-1; 7 bases line up with TRBD1. CDR3 size: 13 residues. The V gene end was trimmed by 5 bases and the J gene end by 3 bases; junction bases not matched to a gene: 6. Per the germline V gene, CDR1 is DFQATT and CDR2 is SNEGSKA (reference sequence).

This clonotype was seen only a few times. The V gene is TRBV7-9, the J gene TRBJ2-7; 11 nucleotides match TRBD2. The assigned J gene may be wrong: the sequence end matches TRBJ2-1 better. This CDR3 has 15 residues. Germline V gives CDR1 SEHNR, CDR2 FQNEAQ (reference sequence). In nucleotides, the CDR3 is TGTGCCAGCAGCTTGACTAGCGGGATTAAGAATGAGCAGTTCTTC. Its protein product is CASSLTSGIKNEQFF.

The chain joins TRBV15 to TRBJ2-5, with 8 bases aligning to TRBD1. V trimming: 0 bases; J trimming: 5 bases; junction bases outside the gene matches: 11. Germline lookup yields CDR1 LNHNV and CDR2 YYDKDF (reference sequence). The CDR3 length is 17 residues. CDR3 nucleotides: TGTGCCACCAGCAGAGACCACACAGGGGGACGTCGGGAGACCCAGTACTTC. As protein: CATSRDHTGGRRETQYF.

This clonotype came up a few times. This rearrangement joins TRBV18 to TRBJ1-1; D possibly corresponds to TRBD1 (6 bases). This CDR3 has 16 residues. V dropped 0 bases and J dropped 1 base, with 12 bases sitting between them. Germline V gene sequence: CDR1 KGHSH, CDR2 LQKENI. The CDR3 loop reads CASSPPWGHQNTEAFF. For the CDR3, the DNA is TGTGCCAGCTCACCACCGTGGGGGCACCAGAACACTGAAGCTTTCTTT.